This T cell receptor beta chain was documented in a study of blood T cell repertoires in COVID-19 (TCRdb year 2020). Describing the broader study: Collaborator samples came from the United States, Italy and Spain and covered acute and convalescent phases of COVID-19. Where HLA class I and class II types were available, the types were taken from metadata supplied by the sample provider, not from assay-based typing. The sample metadata nearly always contained a de-identified subject ID, COVID-19 status, age in years and sex. The material from the prospective study consisted of cDNA or gDNA derived from T cells, B-cell-depleted T cells, or PBMCs. A freely available public database, intended as a resource for researchers studying the immune response to SARS-CoV-2, is where the repertoires were released. Deeply sampled blood TCRbeta repertoires from subjects exposed to, actively infected with, or recovered from COVID-19 were included in the dataset. The samples were drawn from the first 160 participants of the ongoing ImmuneRACE study and from 950 to 1,500 subjects provided by 6 global collaborators. General study outcomes and caveats: How much clinical and demographic metadata was included differed by source and by participant, and the metadata was provided uncurated.

TCRbeta CDR3 regions were amplified from genomic DNA by means of the immunoSEQ Assay, a bias-controlled multiplex PCR. Processing in the source paper ran as follows. The number of nucleated cells in each sample was estimated by amplification of reference gene primers within the assay. Sequence reads were collapsed and filtered to measure the absolute abundance of every unique TCRbeta CDR3 rearrangement. For each sample, productive Simpson clonality was calculated as the square root of Simpson's diversity index over productive rearrangements. The table was pulled from immuneACCESS by TCRdb, which kept in-frame rearrangements only. Such tables lose some clones; where checked, under half of the loss comes from unresolved V genes, and the rest has no known cause. V and J calls and clone size are given by that table; D and trimming were obtained from the DNA. The sample table shows fewer than 350,000 clones, and approximately 90% are seen once. The leading ten clones occupy about 4% of the sample.

Remarks on this clone: No cognate antigen has been identified for it. Base qualities are not at hand, and no much larger clone is one base apart.

The CDR3 measures 15 amino acids from cysteine to phenylalanine. The CDR3 DNA has 45 bases and is translated from base 1. V and J are truncated by 0 bases and 5 bases respectively, leaving an intervening sequence of 9 bases. CDR1 and CDR2, looked up from the germline V gene, are SGDLS and YYNGEE. In the prospective study, participants were about 18 to 90 years old, resided in approximately 22 geographic areas of the United States, and were enrolled through a virtual design. In the prospective study, cohorts were assigned on the basis of participant-reported clinical history obtained from a screening survey and a study questionnaire. In the prospective study, mobile phlebotomists collected whole blood, serum and a nasopharyngeal or oropharyngeal swab from each participant. Prospective study participants could optionally give additional blood draws and questionnaires over a roughly 2-month period. Prospective study blood samples were shipped either frozen or at room temperature before DNA extraction.

The sample consisted of PBMCs or T cells enriched from blood (not recorded which). The V gene is TRBV9 and the J gene is TRBJ1-6, with the D gene not clear enough to name. The source is a woman between 25 and 40 years old with acute COVID-19. For the CDR3, the sequence is CASSVGQANNSPLHF. The nucleotide sequence reads as follows: TGTGCCAGCAGCGTAGGGCAGGCCAATAATTCACCCCTCCACTTT.